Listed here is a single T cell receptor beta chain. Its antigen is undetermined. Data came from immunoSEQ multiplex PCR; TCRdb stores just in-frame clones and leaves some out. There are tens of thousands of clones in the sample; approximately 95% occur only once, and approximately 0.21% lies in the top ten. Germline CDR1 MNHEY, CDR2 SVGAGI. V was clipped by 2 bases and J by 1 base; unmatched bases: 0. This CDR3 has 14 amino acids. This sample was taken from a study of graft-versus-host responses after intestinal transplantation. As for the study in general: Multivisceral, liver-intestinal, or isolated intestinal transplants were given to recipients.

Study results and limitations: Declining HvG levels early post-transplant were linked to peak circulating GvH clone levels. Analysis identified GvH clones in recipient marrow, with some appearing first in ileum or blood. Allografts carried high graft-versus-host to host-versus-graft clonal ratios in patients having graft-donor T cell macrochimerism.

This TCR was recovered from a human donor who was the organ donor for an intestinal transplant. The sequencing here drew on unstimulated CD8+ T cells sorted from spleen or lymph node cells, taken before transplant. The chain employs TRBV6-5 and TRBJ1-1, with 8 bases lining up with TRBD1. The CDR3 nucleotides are TGTGCCAGCAGTTACGGGACAGGGAACACTGAAGCTTTCTTT. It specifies CASSYGTGNTEAFF.